The T cell receptor beta chain described here comes from a study of T cell responses to AZD1222 COVID-19 vaccine. Findings and limits, study-wide: At study baseline, merely five or six AZD1222 recipients were seropositive. Increases in Spike-specific TCR breadth and depth were seen after two AZD1222 doses. Possibly, clonal diversity was underestimated; donors were largely white British and included more females.

J lost 5 bases, V lost 3 bases, and 10 bases had no gene match. The CDR3 runs 16 residues. The germline gives CDR1 KGHSH, CDR2 LQKENI. Remarks on this clone: As yet, its antigen is unknown.

Sequencing used immunoSEQ multiplex PCR; TCRdb keeps in-frame clones, though not all of them. The sample has around 100,000 clones; roughly 90% are singletons. The clonotype comes from an adult in good health. The sequencing used peripheral blood, collected on day 0 of AZD1222 vaccination. The rearrangement uses TRBV18 and TRBJ2-7; TRBD2 aligns across 10 bases. CDR3 residues: CASSPSRASGRDEQYF. CDR3 DNA: TGTGCCAGCTCACCTTCGAGGGCTAGCGGGAGAGACGAGCAGTACTTC.